This TCR beta chain was observed in a study of CD8 T cells in Susac syndrome (dated by TCRdb to between 2019 and 2020). Regarding the study in general: The study used repertoire sequencing to test whether antigen drove CD8+ T cell activation and differentiation in Susac syndrome. The study compared CD8+ T cell repertoire clonality among approximately twelve healthy donors, roughly 14 Susac syndrome patients and some 16 multiple sclerosis patients. General study outcomes and caveats: The number of individuals in the TCR sequencing and HLA analysis was acknowledged as relatively small.

From the germline V gene, CDR1 is LGHNA and CDR2 is YSLEER. The trim is 0 bases for V and 0 bases for J, with a gap of 12 bases between the germline ends. The CDR3 spans 16 residues, from the cysteine through the phenylalanine. Only the CDR3 portion is preserved as DNA: 48 bases, with reading frame beginning at the first base. To note about this clonotype: The antigen it binds to is not known. No clone much larger than this one lies a single base away; base qualities are absent.

RNA was extracted using the RNeasy kit, and about 0.45 to 1 ug of the RNA was reverse transcribed with random hexamers. The immunoSEQ multiplex PCR assay, which covers 54 Vbeta and 13 Jbeta segments, was used to amplify TCR beta CDR3 regions. PCR amplification bias was corrected using a synthetic template baseline for primer optimization and computational correction. Per the original workflow: Reads were annotated to V, D and J genes per IMGT and analyzed with immunoSEQ Analyzer, keeping only productive sequences. To calculate clonality, Shannon entropy was normalized by log2 of the number of productive unique sequences and then subtracted from one. Public and private clones were assessed among the 100 most prevalent clones of each patient and control. A clone was defined as Susac-specific if it was absent from the healthy and MS cohorts, from over 1,000 published viral clones and from other ImmuneACCESS disease sequences. TCRdb reprocessing: public reads trimmed at Q25 with fastp, clones called with MiXCR, in-frame beta chains kept. Records with the same CDR3 protein are collapsed into one entry carrying the most frequent genes and DNA. The V and J calls, along with clone size, are taken from TCRdb and not from the paper's own processing. This sample lists about 300,000 distinct CDR3 sequences; about 88% were detected once. Of the sample, around 0.18% falls within the top ten clones.

Peripheral blood CD8+ and CD4+ T cells from healthy donors, Susac syndrome patients and multiple sclerosis patients were profiled using high-throughput TCR beta sequencing. The multiple sclerosis controls were treatment-naive patients whose relapsing-remitting disease, either stable or active, fulfilled the revised McDonald criteria. Bulk CD8+ and CD4+ T cells were purified magnetically by negative isolation, whereas CD8+ TEMRA cells were enriched by FACS. Blood was collected in EDTA tubes and processed within 24 hours, with PBMCs isolated through density gradient centrifugation. PBMCs destined for TCR sequencing were cryopreserved in liquid nitrogen and later thawed in a 37 °C water bath. The sorted or isolated CD4+, CD8+ and CD8+ TEMRA cells reached a purity of at least 90%.

This chain is built from TRBV4-3 and TRBJ2-7; the D gene cannot be resolved reliably. The sequenced sample was CD8+ T cells from PBMCs. The receptor was derived from a human donor with multiple sclerosis. The sequence in DNA is TGCGCCAGCAGCCAAGATAACAGTGGTTACTCCTACGAGCAGTACTTC. Its product reads: CASSQDNSGYSYEQYF.